Following are 11 T cell receptor beta chains from one sample sequenced in a study of blood T cells in healthy people across ages. The use of a sample-barcoded 5' primer and a J-beta primer mix characterized a second PCR of about 7 to 12 cycles. TCRdb passed the 5' RACE reads through MiXCR, listing each CDR3 protein once. Among about 590,000 distinct CDR3 sequences, roughly 30% were seen once, and the ten largest hold around a sixth. Sequenced: blood. Receptor source: a woman aged 80 or over in good health.

This clonotype has at least ten counts. The chain couples TRBV30 to TRBJ2-7; D is undetermined. The CDR3 runs 13 residues. The V end lost 1 base, the J end lost 2 bases, and 9 bases lay between the germline ends. Germline CDR1 is GTSNPN and CDR2 is SVGIG (reference sequence). The CDR3 sequence is CAWSEQGPYEQYF. As DNA, the CDR3 is TGTGCCTGGAGTGAACAAGGGCCCTACGAGCAGTACTTC.

As to this clonotype: A much larger clone lies one base from this, so it may be a read error. V usage is TRBV25-1 and J usage is TRBJ2-1, with TRBD1 matching 7 bases. Germline V gene sequence: CDR1 MGHDK, CDR2 SYGVNS. With 4 bases clipped from V and 4 bases from J, the junction kept 4 bases outside the gene matches. The CDR3 is 14 amino acids. CDR3 DNA sequence: TGTGCCAGCAGTGGGGACAGCAGTTACAATGAGCAGTTCTTC. This sequence encodes CASSGDSSYNEQFF. Together with reference TRBV25-1 and TRBJ2-1, the CDR3 gives the full variable domain: EADIYQTPRYLVIGTGKKITLECSQTMGHDKMYWYQQDPGMELHLIHYSYGVNSTEKGDLSSESTVSRIRTEHFPLTLESARPSHTSQYLCASSGDSSYNEQFFGPGTRLTVL.

A few counts support this clonotype. This rearrangement joins TRBV6-5 to TRBJ1-5, with no clear D. V dropped 8 bases and J dropped 0 bases, with 8 bases sitting between them. The CDR3 runs to 13 residues. Germline V gene lookup returns CDR1 MNHEY and CDR2 SVGAGI. CDR3 bases: TGTGCCAGCGCACCGATTAGCAATCAGCCCCAGCATTTT. Translated, it gives CASAPISNQPQHF.

With respect to this clonotype: An end of the junction differs from the germline gene, which may be a read error. V gene TRBV30 combines with J gene TRBJ1-1; the D is unclear. The CDR3 is made up of 11 amino acids. Germline lookup yields CDR1 GTSNPN and CDR2 SVGIG (reference sequence). CDR3 region: CAQTQNTGAFF. In DNA, the CDR3 is TGTGCCCAAACGCAGAACACTGGAGCTTTCTTT.

This clonotype was seen at least ten times. Relative to the germline gene, one junction end is altered; a read error may explain this. The J gene is TRBJ1-5, the V gene TRBV6-2 or TRBV6-3, with D possibly matching TRBD1 (6 bases). The CDR3 is 13 amino acids. Germline-derived CDR1 and CDR2 are MNHEY and SVGEGT. CDR3: CASTRQANQPQHF. The CDR3 nucleotides are TGTGCCAGCACCAGACAGGCTAATCAGCCACAGCATTTT.

The chain is built from TRBV6-5 and TRBJ1-1, with TRBD1 as a possible D gene (5 bases). The CDR3 extends over 10 amino acids. The germline V gene has CDR1 MNHEY and CDR2 SVGAGI. The CDR3 region is CATQGTEAFF. The CDR3 nucleotides are TGTGCGACCCAGGGCACTGAAGCTTTCTTT.

This clonotype occurred once. A clone one base away is much larger, so this may be a read error. The CDR3 does not close with the conserved phenylalanine or tryptophan, likely indicating a read error. This chain joins TRBV20-1 and TRBJ2-3; D is unclear. Germline V gene lookup returns CDR1 DFQATT and CDR2 SNEGSKA (reference sequence). The CDR3 has 12 residues. Trimming took off 6 bases at V and 6 bases at J, with 13 bases between the two ends. CDR3: CSAPVLRDTQYL. The CDR3 DNA sequence: TGCAGTGCCCCCGTCCTGAGGGATACGCAGTATCTT.

J is TRBJ1-5 and V is TRBV20-1; 7 bases are shared with TRBD1. Unmatched junction bases numbered 4, after V lost 5 bases and J lost 3 bases. Looked up from germline, CDR1 is DFQATT and CDR2 is SNEGSKA (reference sequence). The CDR3 length is 13 residues. The CDR3 nucleotides read TGCAGTGCTGGGGGACAGTTCAATCAGCCCCAGCATTTT. Translation gives CSAGGQFNQPQHF.

The V call is TRBV7-2, the J call TRBJ2-7, with D possibly matching TRBD2 (6 bases). Per the germline V gene, CDR1 is SGHTA and CDR2 is FQGNSA. The ends were cut back, 2 bases at V and 1 base at J, with 12 bases in the middle. The CDR3 consists of 15 residues. DNA for the CDR3: TGTGCCAGCAGCTTACGACTAGGCGTGTCCTACGAGCAGTACTTC. It specifies CASSLRLGVSYEQYF.

Many counts were recorded for this clonotype. This chain connects TRBV20-1 to TRBJ2-1, with 13 bases that match TRBD2. The junction had 7 bases not matched to a gene; V was cut back by 0 bases and J by 2 bases. Germline V lookup: CDR1 DFQATT, CDR2 SNEGSKA (reference sequence). This CDR3 comprises 18 residues. In DNA form, the CDR3 reads TGCAGTGCTAGAGATTTGAGACTAGCGGGGGGTACCTACAATGAGCAGTTCTTC. This gives the protein CSARDLRLAGGTYNEQFF.

This chain uses TRBV20-1 with TRBJ2-5; D gene unclear. Germline CDR1 DFQATT, CDR2 SNEGSKA (reference sequence). Trimming shortened V by 5 bases and J by 0 bases, and 16 bases separated the two germline ends. This CDR3 comprises 15 residues. CDR3 amino acids: CSAPKVLGYQETQYF. The CDR3 DNA reads as TGCAGTGCTCCAAAGGTCCTCGGTTACCAAGAGACCCAGTACTTC.